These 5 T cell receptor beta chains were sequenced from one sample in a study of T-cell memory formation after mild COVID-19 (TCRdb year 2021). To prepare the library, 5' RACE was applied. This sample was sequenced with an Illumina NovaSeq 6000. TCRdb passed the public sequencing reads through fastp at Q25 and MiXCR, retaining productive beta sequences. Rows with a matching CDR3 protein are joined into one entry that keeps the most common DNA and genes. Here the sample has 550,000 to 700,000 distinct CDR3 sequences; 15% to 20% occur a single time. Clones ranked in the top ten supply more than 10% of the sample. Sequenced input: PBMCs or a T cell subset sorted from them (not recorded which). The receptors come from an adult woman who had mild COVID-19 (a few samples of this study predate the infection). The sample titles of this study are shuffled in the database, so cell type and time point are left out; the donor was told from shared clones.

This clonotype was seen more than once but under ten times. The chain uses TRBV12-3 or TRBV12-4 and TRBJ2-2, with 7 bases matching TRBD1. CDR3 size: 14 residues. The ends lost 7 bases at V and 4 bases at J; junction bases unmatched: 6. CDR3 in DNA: TGTGCCAGCACCCGGGCAGGGGGCACCGGGGAGCTGTTTTTT. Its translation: CASTRAGGTGELFF.

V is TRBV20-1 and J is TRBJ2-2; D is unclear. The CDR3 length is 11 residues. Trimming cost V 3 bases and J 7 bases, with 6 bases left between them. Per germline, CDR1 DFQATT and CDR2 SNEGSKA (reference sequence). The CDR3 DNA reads TGCAGTGCTAGTAGTTTCGGGGAGCTGTTTTTT. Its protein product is CSASSFGELFF.

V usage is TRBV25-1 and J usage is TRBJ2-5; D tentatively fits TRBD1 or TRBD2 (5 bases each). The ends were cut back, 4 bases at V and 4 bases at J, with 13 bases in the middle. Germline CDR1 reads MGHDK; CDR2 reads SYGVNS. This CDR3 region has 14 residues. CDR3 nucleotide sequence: TGTGCCAGCAGTGGACAGTTGGCGGGAGAGACCCAGTACTTC. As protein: CASSGQLAGETQYF.

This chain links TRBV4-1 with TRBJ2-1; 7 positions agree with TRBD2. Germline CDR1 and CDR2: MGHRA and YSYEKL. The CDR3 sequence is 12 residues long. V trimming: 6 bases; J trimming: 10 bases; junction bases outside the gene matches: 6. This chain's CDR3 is CASRGRGDEQFF. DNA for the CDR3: TGCGCCAGCAGGGGACGGGGGGACGAGCAGTTCTTC.

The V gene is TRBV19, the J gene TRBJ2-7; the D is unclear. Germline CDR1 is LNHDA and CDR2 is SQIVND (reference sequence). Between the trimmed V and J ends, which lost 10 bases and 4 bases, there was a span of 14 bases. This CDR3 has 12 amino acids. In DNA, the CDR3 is TGTGCCACCTCCACCAGCCCGTACGAGCAGTACTTC. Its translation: CATSTSPYEQYF.